Presented here are 16 T cell receptor beta chains from one specimen sequenced in a study of shared clonotypes between healthy human individuals. Naive-designated CD8 cells lacked CD45RO, were positively enriched for CCR7, and omitted terminally differentiated effector memory CD45RA+ cells. Libraries were prepared by immunoSEQ multiplex PCR; TCRdb keeps only in-frame clonotypes and omits some of them. The sample records fewer than 1 million clones, about 96% being singletons. What was sequenced was naive CD8+ T cells sorted from blood. All receptors derive from a man in his thirties or forties in good health.

The chain employs TRBV5-1 and TRBJ2-1; a weak D match, TRBD2 (5 bases). The CDR3 covers 15 residues. The V and J ends lost 4 bases and 4 bases respectively, with 15 bases between them. Germline values: CDR1 SGHRS, CDR2 YFSETQ. The CDR3 DNA reads as TGCGCCAGCAGCGCCGGGATGTCCGCTTACAATGAGCAGTTCTTC. Residues: CASSAGMSAYNEQFF.

V usage is TRBV11-2 and J usage is TRBJ2-7; D not certain. The CDR3 runs to 15 residues. The germline gives CDR1 SGHAT, CDR2 FQNNGV. The V and J ends lost 6 bases and 2 bases respectively, with 17 bases between them. Here the CDR3 reads CASRYAGLSTYEQYF. In nucleotides, the CDR3 is TGTGCCAGCAGGTATGCAGGCTTATCGACCTACGAGCAGTACTTC.

V is TRBV7-9 and J is TRBJ2-3, with 10 nucleotides matching TRBD2. The junction had 10 bases not matched to a gene; V was cut back by 5 bases and J by 5 bases. The CDR3 is 16 residues long. Germline-derived CDR1 and CDR2 are SEHNR and FQNEAQ (reference sequence). The CDR3 nucleotides are TGTGCCAGCAGCCCTCCCCTAGCGGGAGTTATAGATACGCAGTATTTT. It specifies CASSPPLAGVIDTQYF.

The chain uses TRBV5-1 and TRBJ1-5; D uncertain. Germline V lookup: CDR1 SGHRS, CDR2 YFSETQ. The length of the CDR3 is 16 residues. V shed 4 bases and J shed 8 bases, with 22 bases lying between them. The CDR3: CASSVGVGPEYEPQHF. In nucleotides, the CDR3 is TGCGCCAGCAGCGTTGGGGTAGGGCCGGAGTATGAGCCCCAGCATTTT.

This clone was observed once. The chain carries TRBV4-2 and TRBJ2-2; D remains ambiguous. V was cut by 3 bases and J by 6 bases, with 14 bases left in between. The germline V gene encodes CDR1 LGHNA and CDR2 YNFKEQ. The CDR3 has 15 amino acids. The CDR3 DNA sequence: TGTGCCAGCAGCCAGGCTAGTCCGATCGCCGGGGAGCTGTTTTTT. Translating gives CASSQASPIAGELFF.

This chain connects TRBV28 to TRBJ1-2; D is possibly TRBD1 (5 bases). This CDR3 contains 13 residues. The ends were cut back, 3 bases at V and 4 bases at J, with 9 bases in the middle. Per germline, CDR1 MDHEN and CDR2 SYDVKM. CDR3 residues: CASSFTGRYGYTF. The CDR3 DNA is TGTGCCAGCAGTTTCACAGGACGCTATGGCTACACCTTC.

The chain has TRBV27 and TRBJ2-2; D is ambiguous. The CDR3 covers 13 residues. CDR1 and CDR2 (germline): MNHEY, SMNVEV (reference sequence). Trimming shortened V by 6 bases and J by 6 bases, and 11 bases separated the two germline ends. DNA for the CDR3: TGTGCCAGCAGGCCCCGTAGAGCCGGGGAGCTGTTTTTT. Amino acids: CASRPRRAGELFF.

As for this clone: Other DNA sequences of this sample code for an identical CDR3. The chain's CDR3 is CASSQVSSYEQYF. The DNA for the CDR3 is TGCGCCAGCAGCCAAGTGTCCTCCTACGAGCAGTACTTC. The genes are TRBV4-1 and TRBJ2-7, with no clear D. The germline V gene has CDR1 MGHRA and CDR2 YSYEKL. This CDR3 region has 13 residues. Trimming removed 1 base from V and 0 bases from J, with 4 bases in between.

This chain joins TRBV9 and TRBJ2-7; the match to TRBD2 covers 7 bases. The V segment lost 4 bases and the J segment 5 bases; nucleotides outside the gene matches: 6. The CDR3 length is 13 residues. The V gene's germline CDR1 is SGDLS and CDR2 YYNGEE. The CDR3 bases are TGTGCCAGCAGCATGGGGGGGAGGAACGAGCAGTACTTC. Translated: CASSMGGRNEQYF.

This rearrangement joins TRBV15 to TRBJ2-1; no clear D gene. Trimming removed 0 bases from V and 7 bases from J, with 10 bases in between. There are 14 residues in the CDR3. Germline values: CDR1 LNHNV, CDR2 YYDKDF (reference sequence). The CDR3 nucleotides are TGTGCCACCAGCAGAGAGGTGTGGGGTAATGAGCAGTTCTTC. Its translation is CATSREVWGNEQFF.

The chain recombines TRBV12-2 with TRBJ2-7; the table's D call of TRBD2 was not tested on the DNA. TRBV12-2 is marked as a pseudogene. The CDR3 is 15 residues long. The DNA of the CDR3 is TGTGCAAGTCGCCTCGCATCCAACGGAGGGGACGAGCAGTACTTC. Residues: CASRLASNGGDEQYF.

The chain is built from TRBV11-2 and TRBJ2-7, with D hard to call. Per the germline V gene, CDR1 is SGHAT and CDR2 is FQNNGV. With 3 bases removed from V and 2 bases from J, the gap between germline ends came to 8 bases. The CDR3 sequence is 13 residues long. As DNA, the CDR3 is TGTGCCAGCAGCTTGCAGTCTACCTACGAGCAGTACTTC. As protein: CASSLQSTYEQYF.

V usage is TRBV14 and J usage is TRBJ2-1; D is perhaps TRBD2 (5 bases). The CDR3 sequence is 16 residues long. Trimming stripped 1 base from V and 4 bases from J, with 14 bases between. Germline V CDR1 and CDR2: SGHDN, FVKESK. In DNA form, the CDR3 reads TGTGCCAGCAGCCAAGGCGAGGGAGTGTATTACAATGAGCAGTTCTTC. Residues: CASSQGEGVYYNEQFF. The variable domain in full, with the rest retrieved from reference TRBV14 and TRBJ2-1, is EAGVTQFPSHSVIEKGQTVTLRCDPISGHDNLYWYRRVMGKEIKFLLHFVKESKQDESGMPNNRFLAERTGGTYSTLKVQPAELEDSGVYFCASSQGEGVYYNEQFFGPGTRLTVL.

The J gene is TRBJ1-1, the V gene TRBV7-9; no reliable D call. V was cut by 3 bases and J by 5 bases, with 13 bases left in between. The CDR3 sequence is 14 residues long. Germline CDR1 SEHNR, CDR2 FQNEAQ (reference sequence). CDR3 in DNA: TGTGCCAGCAGCTTCGACCTGGACGGGACTGAAGCTTTCTTT. Protein product: CASSFDLDGTEAFF.

The chain links TRBV2 to TRBJ2-7; perhaps TRBD1 as D (6 bases). Trimming took 9 bases from V and 3 from J, leaving 15 bases between them. CDR3 length: 13 residues. Germline lookup yields CDR1 SNHLY and CDR2 FYNNEI. The CDR3 region is CASTGLKSYEQYF. CDR3 sequence (DNA): TGTGCCAGTACAGGGCTAAAGAGCTACGAGCAGTACTTC. Filled out from reference TRBV2 and TRBJ2-7, the complete variable domain reads EPEVTQTPSHQVTQMGQEVILRCVPISNHLYFYWYRQILGQKVEFLVSFYNNEISEKSEIFDDQFSVERPDGSNFTLKIRSTKLEDSAMYFCASTGLKSYEQYFGPGTRLTVT.

The gene calls are TRBV14 and TRBJ2-5, with 11 bases fitting TRBD2. From germline, CDR1 is SGHDN and CDR2 FVKESK. J lost 5 bases, V lost 4 bases, and 9 bases had no gene match. The CDR3 runs to 16 residues. CDR3 amino acids: CASSPLLAGGTETQYF. The CDR3 coding sequence is TGTGCCAGCAGCCCACTTCTAGCGGGAGGAACCGAGACCCAGTACTTC.